This T cell receptor (beta chain) was sequenced in a study of blood T cell repertoires in COVID-19. Study in general: Sites across the United States, Italy and Spain contributed samples from acute and convalescent COVID-19. PBMCs, B-cell-depleted T cells, or T cells were the source of the cDNA or gDNA that made up the material.

Trimming left V 1 base short and J 5 bases short, with 12 bases between. This CDR3 region has 16 residues. Germline V gene lookup returns CDR1 SGHVS and CDR2 FNYEAQ. The Seattle site enrolled patients during active infection and followed them longitudinally. Under the authors' procedure: Reference gene primer amplification in the assay estimated nucleated cell counts. This table comes from immunoSEQ multiplex PCR, and its TCRdb copy is limited to in-frame clones, with some not included. The DNA was the basis for D and trimming; V, J and clone size are from that table. The sample lists some 220,000 clones, approximately 85% occurring once.

The chain couples TRBV7-6 to TRBJ2-6; TRBD2 is a possible D gene (5 bases). The sequenced sample consisted of peripheral blood. The receptor was isolated from a man aged 45-65 years with COVID-19, enrolled during active disease. The CDR3 region is CASSLGGSVWANVLTF. The CDR3 DNA reads as TGTGCCAGCAGCTTAGGAGGGTCAGTCTGGGCCAACGTCCTGACTTTC.